The 15 T cell receptor beta chains listed next were all sequenced from one sample in a study of T-cell reconstitution after alpha-beta-depleted transplantation in children. Researchers prepared the TCRbeta library using unique molecular identifiers, the study reports. One entry per CDR3 protein results from TCRdb running MiXCR on the PCR reads. The sample holds 550,000 to 800,000 distinct CDR3 sequences, 13% seen once. The source material was PBMCs, sampled before TCRalphabeta/CD19-depleted stem cell transplant. The receptors stem from a girl aged 2-10 years with congenital amegakaryocytic thrombocytopenia, due to receive a stem cell transplant.

This clonotype showed up just a few times. The V gene is TRBV20-1, the J gene TRBJ2-5, with D tentatively TRBD2 (5 bases). The ends were cut back, 1 base at V and 1 base at J, with 7 bases in the middle. Germline values: CDR1 DFQATT, CDR2 SNEGSKA (reference sequence). The CDR3 has 13 amino acids. The CDR3 DNA reads as TGCAGTGCTAGAGGTAGCGCCCAAGAGACCCAGTACTTC. It codes for CSARGSAQETQYF.

This clonotype was seen more than once but under ten times. The rearrangement uses TRBV27 and TRBJ1-1; 7 bases agree with TRBD1. This CDR3 is 18 amino acids long. J was trimmed by 1 base and V by 1 base; bases with no gene match: 12. Germline lookup yields CDR1 MNHEY and CDR2 SMNVEV (reference sequence). CDR3 region: CASSLYPLVGGQNTEAFF. CDR3 nucleotide sequence: TGTGCCAGCAGTTTATACCCCTTGGTAGGGGGCCAGAACACTGAAGCTTTCTTT.

As regards this clonotype: A much larger clone sits a single nucleotide away, making a read error possible. In this CDR3 the conserved last residue, phenylalanine or tryptophan, is missing, so a read error is likely. V is TRBV11-2 and J is TRBJ2-1, with TRBD1 as a possible D gene (5 bases). Germline V CDR1 and CDR2: SGHAT, FQNNGV. The CDR3 is 11 amino acids. V was cut by 6 bases and J by 9 bases, with 9 bases left in between. In DNA form, the CDR3 reads TGTGCCAGCAGACAGGTCGTTGAGCAGTTCTCC. Protein product: CASRQVVEQFS.

The rearrangement links TRBV12-3 or TRBV12-4 to TRBJ1-2; possibly TRBD1 for D (5 bases). The CDR3 length is 13 residues. Between the trimmed V and J ends, which lost 3 bases and 5 bases, there was a span of 10 bases. For the CDR3, the DNA is TGTGCCAGCAGTTTCACTGAGGGGTATGGCTACACCTTC. Protein: CASSFTEGYGYTF.

The sample holds many counts of this clonotype. The chain recombines TRBV5-1 with TRBJ1-1; no clear D gene. The germline V and J ends were trimmed by 4 bases and 3 bases, with 13 bases remaining between them. The length of the CDR3 is 14 residues. Germline V gene lookup returns CDR1 SGHRS and CDR2 YFSETQ. The CDR3 nucleotides read TGCGCCAGCAGCAAAACTAGGGTGGACACTGAAGCTTTCTTT. Translation: CASSKTRVDTEAFF.

This clonotype was found many times. The V call is TRBV9, the J call TRBJ2-1, with TRBD2 matching 7 bases. Trimming took 6 bases from V and 5 from J; bases not matched to a gene: 14. This CDR3 has 16 amino acids. Germline V gives CDR1 SGDLS, CDR2 YYNGEE. The CDR3 nucleotides are TGTGCCAGCATCTCACCCCGCGGGAGCCCTGACAATGAGCAGTTCTTC. Translation gives CASISPRGSPDNEQFF.

This clonotype was found many times. V usage is TRBV12-3 or TRBV12-4 and J usage is TRBJ2-5; no clear D gene. The length of the CDR3 is 14 residues. Trimming pared 3 bases from V and 7 bases from J, leaving 15 bases between. The CDR3 reads CASSLARKVGTQYF. Written as DNA, the CDR3 is TGTGCCAGCAGTTTGGCTAGAAAGGTCGGGACCCAGTACTTC.

This clonotype was counted at least ten times. The chain joins TRBV12-3 or TRBV12-4 to TRBJ2-7, with a weak D call TRBD2 (6 bases). Trimming took off 3 bases at V and 4 bases at J, with 13 bases between the two ends. The CDR3 has 14 residues. CDR3 protein: CASSLVGSRYEQYF. The CDR3 coding sequence is TGTGCCAGCAGTTTGGTCGGGAGTAGATACGAGCAGTACTTC.

V gene TRBV11-2 combines with J gene TRBJ2-7; TRBD2 matches at 16 bases. CDR3 length: 19 residues. V lost 2 bases, J lost 0 bases, and 7 bases stayed unmatched. Germline CDR1 SGHAT, CDR2 FQNNGV. The CDR3, as DNA: TGTGCCAGCAGCTTAAGACTGGGACTAGCGGGAGGGTACTCCTACGAGCAGTACTTC. Translation: CASSLRLGLAGGYSYEQYF. The full variable domain, in which reference TRBV11-2 and TRBJ2-7 provide the parts outside the CDR3, is EAGVAQSPRYKIIEKRQSVAFWCNPISGHATLYWYQQILGQGPKLLIQFQNNGVVDDSQLPKDRFSAERLKGVDSTLKIQPAKLEDSAVYLCASSLRLGLAGGYSYEQYFGPGTRLTVT.

This clonotype was detected ten times or more. The V call is TRBV6-5, the J call TRBJ1-2; D is unresolved. V was cut by 6 bases and J by 6 bases, with 11 bases left in between. Germline V gene lookup returns CDR1 MNHEY and CDR2 SVGAGI. This CDR3 comprises 12 residues. CDR3 nucleotide sequence: TGTGCCAGCAGGGCCCTATCTCATGGCTACACCTTC. This gives the protein CASRALSHGYTF.

The J gene is TRBJ2-2, the V gene TRBV19; 9 nucleotides match TRBD1. The V and J ends lost 9 bases and 6 bases, in that order; junction bases with no gene match: 5. There are 13 residues in the CDR3. Looked up from germline, CDR1 is LNHDA and CDR2 is SQIVND (reference sequence). Here the CDR3 reads CASGQGSAGELFF. The CDR3 DNA sequence: TGTGCCAGCGGACAGGGGTCGGCCGGGGAGCTGTTTTTT.

CDR3 residues: CASRDRDFETQYF. The CDR3 DNA follows: TGTGCCAGCAGAGACAGGGATTTTGAGACCCAGTACTTC. The chain joins TRBV5-5 to TRBJ2-5; 7 bases are a match to TRBD1. V shed 5 bases, J shed 5 bases, and the junction held 6 bases outside the gene matches. Per germline, CDR1 SGHKS and CDR2 YYEKEE (reference sequence). The CDR3 runs 13 residues.

J is TRBJ2-3 and V is TRBV4-2, with D perhaps TRBD1 (6 bases). V was clipped by 11 bases and J by 0 bases, with 18 bases between them. The CDR3 runs to 15 residues. Looked up from germline, CDR1 is LGHNA and CDR2 is YNFKEQ. The CDR3 protein is CASLGDTRSTDTQYF. DNA of the CDR3: TGTGCCTCTTTAGGGGACACTAGAAGCACAGATACGCAGTATTTT.

This clonotype came up many times. The rearrangement uses TRBV7-8 and TRBJ2-3; TRBD2 aligns across 7 bases. Germline V gene sequence: CDR1 SGHVS, CDR2 FQNEAQ. With 6 bases clipped from V and 3 bases from J, the junction kept 3 bases outside the gene matches. This CDR3 has 13 amino acids. The CDR3 region is CASSASGTDTQYF. Here the CDR3 DNA reads TGTGCCAGCAGTGCTAGCGGAACAGATACGCAGTATTTT.

This clonotype has at least ten counts. The rearrangement links TRBV7-9 to TRBJ1-5; D uncertain. V lost 4 bases to trimming and J lost 3 bases, with 16 bases between them. CDR3 size: 16 residues. CDR1 and CDR2 from the germline V gene are SEHNR and FQNEAQ (reference sequence). CDR3 DNA: TGTGCCAGCAGCTCGAGAAGACACGCGCACAATCAGCCCCAGCATTTT. This sequence encodes CASSSRRHAHNQPQHF.